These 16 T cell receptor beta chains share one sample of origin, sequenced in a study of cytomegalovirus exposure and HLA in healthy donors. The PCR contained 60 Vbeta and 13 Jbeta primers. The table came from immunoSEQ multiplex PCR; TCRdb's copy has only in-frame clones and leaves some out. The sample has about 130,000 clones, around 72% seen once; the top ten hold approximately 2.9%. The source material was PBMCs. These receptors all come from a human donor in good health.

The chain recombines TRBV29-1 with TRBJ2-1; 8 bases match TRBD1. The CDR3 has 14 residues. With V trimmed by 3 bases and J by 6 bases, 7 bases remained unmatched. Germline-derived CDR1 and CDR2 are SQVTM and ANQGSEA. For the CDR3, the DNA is TGCAGCGTTGACCGGACAGGGATTCGCAATGAGCAGTTCTTC. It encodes CSVDRTGIRNEQFF.

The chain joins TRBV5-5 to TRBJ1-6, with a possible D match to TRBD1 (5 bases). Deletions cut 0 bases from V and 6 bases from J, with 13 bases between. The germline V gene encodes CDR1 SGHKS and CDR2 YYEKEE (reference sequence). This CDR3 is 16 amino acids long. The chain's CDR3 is CASSLVNGQGNSPLHF. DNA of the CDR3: TGTGCCAGCAGCTTGGTTAATGGCCAGGGTAATTCACCCCTCCACTTT. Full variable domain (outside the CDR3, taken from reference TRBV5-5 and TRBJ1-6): DAGVTQSPTHLIKTRGQQVTLRCSPISGHKSVSWYQQVLGQGPQFIFQYYEKEERGRGNFPDRFSARQFPNYSSELNVNALLLGDSALYLCASSLVNGQGNSPLHFGNGTRLTVT.

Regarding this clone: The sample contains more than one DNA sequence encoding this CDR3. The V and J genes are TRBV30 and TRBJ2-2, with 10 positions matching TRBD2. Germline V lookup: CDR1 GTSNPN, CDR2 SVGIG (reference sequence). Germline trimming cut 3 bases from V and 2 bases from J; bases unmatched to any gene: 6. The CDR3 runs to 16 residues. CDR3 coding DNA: TGTGCCTGGAGCTCCTTAGCGGGAGGTAACACCGGGGAGCTGTTTTTT. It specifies CAWSSLAGGNTGELFF.

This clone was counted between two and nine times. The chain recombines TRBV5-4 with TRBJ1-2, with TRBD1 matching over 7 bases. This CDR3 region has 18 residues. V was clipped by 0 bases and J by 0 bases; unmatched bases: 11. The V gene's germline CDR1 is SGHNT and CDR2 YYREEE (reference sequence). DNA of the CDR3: TGTGCCAGCAGCTTGGCCAATCGGGACAGTGAGACTAACTATGGCTACACCTTC. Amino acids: CASSLANRDSETNYGYTF.

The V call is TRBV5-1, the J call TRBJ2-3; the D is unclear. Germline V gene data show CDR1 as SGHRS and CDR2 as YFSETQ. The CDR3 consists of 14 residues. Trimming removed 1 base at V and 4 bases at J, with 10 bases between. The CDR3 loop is CASSLRQVADTQYF. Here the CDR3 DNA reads TGCGCCAGCAGCTTGCGCCAGGTCGCAGATACGCAGTATTTT.

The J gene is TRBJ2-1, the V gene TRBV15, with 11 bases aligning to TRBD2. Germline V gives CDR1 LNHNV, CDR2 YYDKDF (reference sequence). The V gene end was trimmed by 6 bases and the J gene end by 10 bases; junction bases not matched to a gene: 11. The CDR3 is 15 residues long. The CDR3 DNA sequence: TGTGCCACCAGTACGTACTCCGGGACTAGCGGAGAGCAGTTCTTC. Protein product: CATSTYSGTSGEQFF.

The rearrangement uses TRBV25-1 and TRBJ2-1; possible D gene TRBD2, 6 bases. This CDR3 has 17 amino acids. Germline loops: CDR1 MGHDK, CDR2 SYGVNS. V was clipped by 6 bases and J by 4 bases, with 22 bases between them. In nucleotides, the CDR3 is TGTGCCAGCAGCGCAGCGGTCGGGAGTCGCCCGTACAATGAGCAGTTCTTC. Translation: CASSAAVGSRPYNEQFF.

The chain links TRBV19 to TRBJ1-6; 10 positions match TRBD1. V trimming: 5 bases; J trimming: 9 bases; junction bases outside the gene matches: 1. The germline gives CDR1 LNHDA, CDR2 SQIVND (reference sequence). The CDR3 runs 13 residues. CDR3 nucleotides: TGTGCCAGTAGTCGGACAGGGGGTTCACCCCTCCACTTT. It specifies CASSRTGGSPLHF.

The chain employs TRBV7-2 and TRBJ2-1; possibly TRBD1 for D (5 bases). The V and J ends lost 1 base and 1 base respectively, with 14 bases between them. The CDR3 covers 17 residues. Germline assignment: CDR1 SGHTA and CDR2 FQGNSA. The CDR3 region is CASSLGGHEASYNEQFF. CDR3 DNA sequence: TGTGCCAGCAGCTTAGGAGGACACGAGGCATCCTACAATGAGCAGTTCTTC.

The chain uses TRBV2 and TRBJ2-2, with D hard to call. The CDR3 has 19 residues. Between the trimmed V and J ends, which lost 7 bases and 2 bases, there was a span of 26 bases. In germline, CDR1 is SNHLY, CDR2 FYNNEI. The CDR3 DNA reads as TGTGCCAGCAAGGTTGAACTACCACCACTGGAGATAAACACCGGGGAGCTGTTTTTT. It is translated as CASKVELPPLEINTGELFF.

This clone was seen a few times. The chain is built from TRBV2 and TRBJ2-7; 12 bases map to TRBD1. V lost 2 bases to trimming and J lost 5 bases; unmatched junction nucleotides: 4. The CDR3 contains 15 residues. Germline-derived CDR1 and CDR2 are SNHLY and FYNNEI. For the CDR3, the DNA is TGTGCCAGCAGTGAACGGGACAGGGGGCTAGACGAGCAGTACTTC. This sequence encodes CASSERDRGLDEQYF.

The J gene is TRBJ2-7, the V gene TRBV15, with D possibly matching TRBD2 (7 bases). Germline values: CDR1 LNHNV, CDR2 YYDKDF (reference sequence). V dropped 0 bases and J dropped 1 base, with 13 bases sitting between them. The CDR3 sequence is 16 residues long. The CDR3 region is CATSRDRGALSYEQYF. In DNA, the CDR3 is TGTGCCACCAGCAGAGATCGGGGGGCCCTATCCTACGAGCAGTACTTC.

CDR3 DNA sequence: TGTGCCAGCAGCGGGCCCGGGACTAGCGGGAGGGCCCTCTACAATGAGCAGTTCTTC. Encoded protein: CASSGPGTSGRALYNEQFF. The chain couples TRBV7-9 to TRBJ2-1; TRBD2 matches 16 bases. J gave up 3 bases and V 5 bases, and 10 bases lay outside the gene matches. The V gene's germline CDR1 is SEHNR and CDR2 FQNEAQ (reference sequence). The CDR3 spans 19 residues.

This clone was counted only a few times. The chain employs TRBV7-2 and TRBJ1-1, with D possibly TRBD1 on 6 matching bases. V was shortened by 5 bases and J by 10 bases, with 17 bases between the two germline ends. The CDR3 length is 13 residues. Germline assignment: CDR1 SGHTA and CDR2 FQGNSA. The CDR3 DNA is TGTGCCAGCAGCCCCGACAGGAAGGAGAGAGCTTTCTTT. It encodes CASSPDRKERAFF. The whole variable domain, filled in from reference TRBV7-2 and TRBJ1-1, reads GAGVSQSPSNKVTEKGKDVELRCDPISGHTALYWYRQSLGQGLEFLIYFQGNSAPDKSGLPSDRFSAERTGGSVSTLTIQRTQQEDSAVYLCASSPDRKERAFFGQGTRLTVV.

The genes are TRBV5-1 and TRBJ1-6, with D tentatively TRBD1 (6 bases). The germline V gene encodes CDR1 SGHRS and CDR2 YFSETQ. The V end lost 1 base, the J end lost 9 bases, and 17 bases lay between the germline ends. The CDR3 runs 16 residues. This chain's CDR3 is CASSLLPGTNVSPLHF. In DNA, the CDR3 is TGCGCCAGCAGCTTGTTACCCGGGACAAATGTTTCACCCCTCCACTTT. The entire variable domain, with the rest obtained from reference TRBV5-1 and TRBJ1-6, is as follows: KAGVTQTPRYLIKTRGQQVTLSCSPISGHRSVSWYQQTPGQGLQFLFEYFSETQRNKGNFPGRFSGRQFSNSRSEMNVSTLELGDSALYLCASSLLPGTNVSPLHFGNGTRLTVT.

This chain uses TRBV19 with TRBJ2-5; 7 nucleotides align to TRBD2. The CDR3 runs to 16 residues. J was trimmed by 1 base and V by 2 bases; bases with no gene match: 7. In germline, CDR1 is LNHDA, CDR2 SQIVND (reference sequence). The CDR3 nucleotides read TGTGCCAGTAGTATAAGTGGAGCGGGGCTCCAAGAGACCCAGTACTTC. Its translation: CASSISGAGLQETQYF.